A selection of T cell receptor beta chains follows, all from one sample in a study of cytomegalovirus exposure and HLA in healthy donors. Sequencing used immunoSEQ multiplex PCR; TCRdb keeps in-frame clones, though not all of them. The sample spans tens of thousands of clones; the ten largest clones claim roughly 0.99%. Sequenced input: PBMCs. The origin of the receptors is a woman in her forties in good health and CMV-seronegative. The CDR3 runs from the conserved cysteine through the conserved F or W. Fields, in order: clone size, D gene, J gene, V gene, CDR3 protein, CDR3 DNA. D genes are given only for firm matches. The size field is filled for only some rows; it gives once, few, many or a size class.

clone_size: .
d_call: TRBD2
j_call: TRBJ2-3
v_call: TRBV2
cdr3_aa: CATGLDVGTDTQYF
cdr3_nt: TGTGCCACCGGACTAGATGTTGGCACAGATACGCAGTATTTT

clone_size: .
d_call: .
j_call: TRBJ2-3
v_call: TRBV5-1
cdr3_aa: CASSLGGPDTQYF
cdr3_nt: TGCGCCAGCAGCTTGGGAGGCCCAGATACGCAGTATTTT

clone_size: .
d_call: .
j_call: TRBJ2-7
v_call: TRBV27
cdr3_aa: CASSFRGSVREQYF
cdr3_nt: TGTGCCAGCAGTTTCCGGGGGTCGGTCCGTGAGCAGTACTTC

clone_size: .
d_call: TRBD1
j_call: TRBJ2-7
v_call: TRBV18
cdr3_aa: CASSRETGGLYEQYF
cdr3_nt: TGTGCCAGCTCGCGAGAGACAGGGGGCCTCTACGAGCAGTACTTC

clone_size: .
d_call: .
j_call: TRBJ1-2
v_call: TRBV19
cdr3_aa: CASSIWADYGYTF
cdr3_nt: TGTGCCAGTAGTATATGGGCAGACTATGGCTACACCTTC

clone_size: .
d_call: TRBD1
j_call: TRBJ2-3
v_call: TRBV7-9
cdr3_aa: CASARPDRGADTQYF
cdr3_nt: TGTGCCAGCGCCCGGCCGGACAGGGGGGCAGATACGCAGTATTTT

clone_size: .
d_call: TRBD1
j_call: TRBJ2-7
v_call: TRBV5-1
cdr3_aa: CASSLSGGGYEQYF
cdr3_nt: TGCGCCAGCAGCTTGTCAGGGGGCGGCTACGAGCAGTACTTC

clone_size: .
d_call: .
j_call: TRBJ1-1
v_call: TRBV5-6
cdr3_aa: CASSLQGTEAFF
cdr3_nt: TGTGCCAGCAGCTTGCAGGGTACTGAAGCTTTCTTT

clone_size: .
d_call: .
j_call: TRBJ1-2
v_call: TRBV7-2
cdr3_aa: CASSEGHGGYTF
cdr3_nt: TGTGCCAGCAGTGAAGGACATGGTGGCTACACCTTC

clone_size: medium-sized
d_call: .
j_call: TRBJ2-1
v_call: TRBV2
cdr3_aa: CASRDTGSEQFF
cdr3_nt: TGTGCCAGCAGGGATACAGGTTCCGAGCAGTTCTTC

clone_size: .
d_call: .
j_call: TRBJ1-4
v_call: TRBV11-3
cdr3_aa: CASRPARRTNEKLFF
cdr3_nt: TGTGCCAGCAGGCCCGCAAGGAGGACTAATGAAAAACTGTTTTTT

clone_size: .
d_call: .
j_call: TRBJ2-2
v_call: TRBV7-9
cdr3_aa: CASSVQGRSGELFF
cdr3_nt: TGTGCCAGCAGCGTACAGGGGAGGTCCGGGGAGCTGTTTTTT

clone_size: .
d_call: .
j_call: TRBJ2-1
v_call: TRBV7-9
cdr3_aa: CASSSEGSDNEQFF
cdr3_nt: TGTGCCAGCAGCTCAGAGGGTTCCGACAATGAGCAGTTCTTC

clone_size: .
d_call: TRBD2
j_call: TRBJ2-1
v_call: TRBV29-1
cdr3_aa: CSVKTSGRNEQFF
cdr3_nt: TGCAGCGTTAAGACTAGCGGGAGGAATGAGCAGTTCTTC

clone_size: .
d_call: .
j_call: TRBJ1-1
v_call: TRBV15
cdr3_aa: CATSRDNGGAGTEAFF
cdr3_nt: TGTGCCACCAGCAGAGATAATGGGGGGGCCGGCACTGAAGCTTTCTTT

clone_size: .
d_call: .
j_call: TRBJ1-1
v_call: TRBV18
cdr3_aa: CASSLSRQDTEAFF
cdr3_nt: TGTGCCAGCTCACTCAGTCGGCAGGACACTGAAGCTTTCTTT

clone_size: .
d_call: .
j_call: TRBJ2-7
v_call: TRBV28
cdr3_aa: CASSRPKGGAYEQYF
cdr3_nt: TGTGCCAGCAGCCGTCCCAAGGGGGGGGCCTACGAGCAGTACTTC

clone_size: .
d_call: .
j_call: TRBJ2-3
v_call: TRBV30
cdr3_aa: CAWSGGDSVIDTQYF
cdr3_nt: TGTGCCTGGAGTGGGGGGGACAGTGTGATAGATACGCAGTATTTT

clone_size: .
d_call: TRBD1
j_call: TRBJ2-7
v_call: TRBV27
cdr3_aa: CASQQTGSSYEQYF
cdr3_nt: TGTGCCAGCCAACAGACAGGGAGCTCCTACGAGCAGTACTTC

clone_size: .
d_call: TRBD1
j_call: TRBJ1-1
v_call: TRBV19
cdr3_aa: CASSGSFGTGIWTEAFF
cdr3_nt: TGTGCCAGTAGCGGCTCTTTCGGGACAGGGATTTGGACTGAAGCTTTCTTT

clone_size: .
d_call: TRBD2
j_call: TRBJ2-1
v_call: TRBV7-9
cdr3_aa: CASSLPPRLAGQRNEQFF
cdr3_nt: TGTGCCAGCAGCTTACCCCCCAGACTAGCGGGTCAGCGGAATGAGCAGTTCTTC

clone_size: .
d_call: TRBD2
j_call: TRBJ2-1
v_call: TRBV7-2
cdr3_aa: CASSFSSGVYNEQFF
cdr3_nt: TGTGCCAGCAGCTTCTCTAGCGGTGTTTACAATGAGCAGTTCTTC

clone_size: .
d_call: TRBD2
j_call: TRBJ2-1
v_call: TRBV18
cdr3_aa: CASSPRSSGSNNEQFF
cdr3_nt: TGTGCCAGCTCACCAAGATCGAGCGGGAGTAACAATGAGCAGTTCTTC

clone_size: .
d_call: TRBD2
j_call: TRBJ2-7
v_call: TRBV9
cdr3_aa: CASSVGTSGPYEQYF
cdr3_nt: TGTGCCAGCAGCGTAGGGACTAGCGGACCATACGAGCAGTACTTC

clone_size: .
d_call: TRBD1
j_call: TRBJ1-2
v_call: TRBV5-4
cdr3_aa: CASRQGQAPSNYGYTF
cdr3_nt: TGTGCCAGCAGGCAGGGACAGGCACCGTCCAACTATGGCTACACCTTC

clone_size: .
d_call: .
j_call: TRBJ1-1
v_call: TRBV15
cdr3_aa: CATSRDSPSWAARMNTEDFF
cdr3_nt: TGTGCCACCAGCAGAGATTCCCCAAGCTGGGCCGCCAGGATGAACACTGAAGATTTCTTT

clone_size: .
d_call: .
j_call: TRBJ2-1
v_call: TRBV27
cdr3_aa: CASSLFPPRIPVGSYNEQFF
cdr3_nt: TGTGCCAGCAGTTTATTCCCCCCTAGAATACCGGTGGGCTCCTACAATGAGCAGTTCTTC

clone_size: .
d_call: .
j_call: TRBJ1-4
v_call: TRBV6-1
cdr3_aa: CASSHTWNEKLFF
cdr3_nt: TGTGCCAGCAGTCACACGTGGAATGAAAAACTGTTTTTT

clone_size: .
d_call: .
j_call: TRBJ2-7
v_call: TRBV4-1
cdr3_aa: CASSQDGAPGYEQYF
cdr3_nt: TGCGCCAGCAGCCAAGATGGGGCTCCCGGCTACGAGCAGTACTTC

clone_size: .
d_call: .
j_call: TRBJ2-3
v_call: TRBV5-1
cdr3_aa: CASSTRLADTQYF
cdr3_nt: TGCGCCAGCAGCACCCGGCTAGCAGATACGCAGTATTTT

clone_size: .
d_call: TRBD2
j_call: TRBJ2-3
v_call: TRBV11-2
cdr3_aa: CASSFSGRAESDTQYF
cdr3_nt: TGTGCCAGCAGCTTTAGCGGGAGGGCCGAGTCAGATACGCAGTATTTT

clone_size: .
d_call: TRBD1
j_call: TRBJ1-2
v_call: TRBV7-9
cdr3_aa: CASSKGQWSYGYTF
cdr3_nt: TGTGCCAGCAGCAAGGGACAGTGGAGCTATGGCTACACCTTC

clone_size: .
d_call: TRBD2
j_call: TRBJ2-7
v_call: TRBV5-4
cdr3_aa: CASSGSGNGEQYF
cdr3_nt: TGTGCCAGCAGCGGTAGCGGGAATGGCGAGCAGTACTTC

clone_size: .
d_call: TRBD2
j_call: TRBJ2-5
v_call: TRBV4-1
cdr3_aa: CASSPMGGKETQYF
cdr3_nt: TGCGCCAGCAGCCCCATGGGAGGGAAAGAGACCCAGTACTTC

clone_size: .
d_call: TRBD2
j_call: TRBJ2-7
v_call: TRBV7-2
cdr3_aa: CASSLSLAGGPTYEQYF
cdr3_nt: TGTGCCAGCAGCTTAAGCCTAGCGGGAGGGCCAACCTACGAGCAGTACTTC

clone_size: .
d_call: TRBD1
j_call: TRBJ1-2
v_call: TRBV28
cdr3_aa: CASRGDRGGGYTF
cdr3_nt: TGTGCCAGCAGGGGGGACAGGGGCGGTGGCTACACCTTC

clone_size: .
d_call: TRBD2
j_call: TRBJ2-7
v_call: TRBV6-5
cdr3_aa: CASSKAGAVQYF
cdr3_nt: TGTGCCAGCAGTAAAGCGGGAGCCGTGCAGTACTTC

clone_size: .
d_call: TRBD2
j_call: TRBJ2-7
v_call: TRBV4-3
cdr3_aa: CASSQDPRGRAGEQYF
cdr3_nt: TGCGCCAGCAGTCAAGATCCCCGCGGGAGGGCCGGGGAGCAGTACTTC

clone_size: .
d_call: .
j_call: TRBJ1-1
v_call: TRBV15
cdr3_aa: CATSAGLSDVAFF
cdr3_nt: TGTGCCACCAGCGCCGGACTGTCTGATGTAGCTTTCTTT

clone_size: .
d_call: .
j_call: TRBJ2-5
v_call: TRBV30
cdr3_aa: CAWGPGETQYF
cdr3_nt: TGTGCCTGGGGGCCTGGAGAGACCCAGTACTTC

clone_size: .
d_call: .
j_call: TRBJ2-5
v_call: TRBV5-4
cdr3_aa: CASSLQGSETQYF
cdr3_nt: TGTGCCAGCAGCTTGCAGGGTTCAGAGACCCAGTACTTC

clone_size: .
d_call: TRBD1
j_call: TRBJ2-7
v_call: TRBV30
cdr3_aa: CAWTGDRGYEQYF
cdr3_nt: TGTGCCTGGACAGGGGACAGGGGCTACGAGCAGTACTTC

clone_size: .
d_call: .
j_call: TRBJ2-1
v_call: TRBV20-1
cdr3_aa: CSARSLLEVFF
cdr3_nt: TGCAGTGCTAGATCCCTACTAGAGGTGTTCTTC

clone_size: .
d_call: .
j_call: TRBJ2-7
v_call: TRBV14
cdr3_aa: CASSQGAGSIDEQYF
cdr3_nt: TGTGCCAGCAGCCAAGGGGCAGGTAGTATCGACGAGCAGTACTTC

clone_size: .
d_call: .
j_call: TRBJ2-3
v_call: TRBV6-6
cdr3_aa: CASRSGSDTQYF
cdr3_nt: TGTGCCAGCAGAAGCGGGTCAGATACGCAGTATTTT

clone_size: .
d_call: TRBD1
j_call: TRBJ2-7
v_call: TRBV28
cdr3_aa: CASSVNRDRVGAYEQYF
cdr3_nt: TGTGCCAGCAGTGTAAACCGGGACAGGGTCGGGGCCTACGAGCAGTACTTC

clone_size: .
d_call: TRBD1
j_call: TRBJ2-7
v_call: TRBV4-3
cdr3_aa: CASSPIPGQGYEQYF
cdr3_nt: TGCGCCAGCAGCCCGATACCGGGACAGGGCTACGAGCAGTACTTC

clone_size: .
d_call: .
j_call: TRBJ1-1
v_call: TRBV6-6
cdr3_aa: CASTEGSTEAFF
cdr3_nt: TGTGCCAGCACAGAGGGAAGTACTGAAGCTTTCTTT

clone_size: .
d_call: TRBD1
j_call: TRBJ2-1
v_call: TRBV6-4
cdr3_aa: CASSQIRQGRNEQFF
cdr3_nt: TGTGCCAGCAGTCAGATCCGACAGGGACGAAATGAGCAGTTCTTC